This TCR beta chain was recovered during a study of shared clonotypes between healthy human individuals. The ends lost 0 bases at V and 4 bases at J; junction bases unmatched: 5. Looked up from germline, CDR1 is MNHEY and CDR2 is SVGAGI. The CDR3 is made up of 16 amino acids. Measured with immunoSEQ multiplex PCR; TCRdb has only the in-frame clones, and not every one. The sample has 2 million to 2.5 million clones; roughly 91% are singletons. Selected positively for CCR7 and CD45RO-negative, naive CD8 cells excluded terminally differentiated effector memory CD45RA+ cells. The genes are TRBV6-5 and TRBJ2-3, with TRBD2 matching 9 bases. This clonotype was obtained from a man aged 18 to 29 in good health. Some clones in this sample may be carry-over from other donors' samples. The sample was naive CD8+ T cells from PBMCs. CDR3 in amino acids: CASSYSAGGTPDTQYF. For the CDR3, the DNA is TGTGCCAGCAGTTACTCTGCGGGAGGGACCCCAGATACGCAGTATTTT.